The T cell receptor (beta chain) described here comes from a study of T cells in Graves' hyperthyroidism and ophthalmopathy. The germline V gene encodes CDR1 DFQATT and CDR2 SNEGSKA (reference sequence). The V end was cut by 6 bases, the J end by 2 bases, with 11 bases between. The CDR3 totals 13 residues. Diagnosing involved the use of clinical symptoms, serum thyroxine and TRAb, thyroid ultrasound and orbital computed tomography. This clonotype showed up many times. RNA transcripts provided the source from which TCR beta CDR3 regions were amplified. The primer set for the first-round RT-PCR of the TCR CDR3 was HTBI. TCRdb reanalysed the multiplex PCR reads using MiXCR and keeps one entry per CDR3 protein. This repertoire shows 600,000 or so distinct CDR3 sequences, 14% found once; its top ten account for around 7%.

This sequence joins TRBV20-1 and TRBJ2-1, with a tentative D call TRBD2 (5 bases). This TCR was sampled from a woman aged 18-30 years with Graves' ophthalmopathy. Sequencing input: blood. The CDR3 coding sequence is TGCAGTGCCCGGGGTGGGGCCTACAATGAGCAGTTCTTC. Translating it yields CSARGGAYNEQFF.